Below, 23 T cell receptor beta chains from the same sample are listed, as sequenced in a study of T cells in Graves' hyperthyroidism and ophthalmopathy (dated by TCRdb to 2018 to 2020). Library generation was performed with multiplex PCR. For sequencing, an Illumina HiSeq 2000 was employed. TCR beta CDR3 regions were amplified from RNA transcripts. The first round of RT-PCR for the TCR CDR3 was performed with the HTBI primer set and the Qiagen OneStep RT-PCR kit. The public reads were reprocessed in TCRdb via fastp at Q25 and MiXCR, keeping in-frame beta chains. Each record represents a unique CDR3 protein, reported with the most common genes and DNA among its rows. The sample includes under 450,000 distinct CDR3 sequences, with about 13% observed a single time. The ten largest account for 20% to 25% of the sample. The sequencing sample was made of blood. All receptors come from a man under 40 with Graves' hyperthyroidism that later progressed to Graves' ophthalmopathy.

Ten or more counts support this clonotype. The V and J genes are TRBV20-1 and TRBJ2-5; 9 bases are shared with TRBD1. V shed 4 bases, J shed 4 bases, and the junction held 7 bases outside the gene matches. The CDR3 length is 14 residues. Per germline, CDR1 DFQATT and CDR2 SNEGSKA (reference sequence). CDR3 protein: CSATPLGQGETQYF. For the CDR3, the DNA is TGCAGTGCTACACCCCTGGGACAGGGAGAGACCCAGTACTTC.

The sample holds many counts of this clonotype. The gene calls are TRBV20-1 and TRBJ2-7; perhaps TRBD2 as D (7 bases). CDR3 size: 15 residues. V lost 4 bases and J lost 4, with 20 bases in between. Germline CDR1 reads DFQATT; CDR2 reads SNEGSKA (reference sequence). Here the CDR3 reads CSATSRGGALYEQYF. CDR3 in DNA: TGCAGTGCTACCTCCCGAGGGGGGGCCCTTTACGAGCAGTACTTC.

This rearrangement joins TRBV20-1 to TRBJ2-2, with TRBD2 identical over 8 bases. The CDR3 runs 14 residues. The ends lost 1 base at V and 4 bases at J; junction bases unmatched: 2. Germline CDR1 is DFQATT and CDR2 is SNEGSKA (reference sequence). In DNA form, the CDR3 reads TGCAGTGCTAGAGCGGGGGGGAGCACCGGGGAGCTGTTTTTT. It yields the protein CSARAGGSTGELFF.

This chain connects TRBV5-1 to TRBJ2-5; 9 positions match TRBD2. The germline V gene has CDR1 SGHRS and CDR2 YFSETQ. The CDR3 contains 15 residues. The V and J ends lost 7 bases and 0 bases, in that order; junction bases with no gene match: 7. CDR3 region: CASQPLAGNQETQYF. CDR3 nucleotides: TGCGCCAGCCAACCTCTAGCGGGGAACCAAGAGACCCAGTACTTC.

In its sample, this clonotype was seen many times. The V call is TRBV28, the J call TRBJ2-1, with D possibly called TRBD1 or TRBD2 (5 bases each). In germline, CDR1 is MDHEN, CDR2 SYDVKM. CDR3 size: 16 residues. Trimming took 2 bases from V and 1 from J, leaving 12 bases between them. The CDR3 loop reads CASSLTGTLSYNEQFF. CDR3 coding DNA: TGTGCCAGCAGTTTAACCGGGACCCTATCCTACAATGAGCAGTTCTTC.

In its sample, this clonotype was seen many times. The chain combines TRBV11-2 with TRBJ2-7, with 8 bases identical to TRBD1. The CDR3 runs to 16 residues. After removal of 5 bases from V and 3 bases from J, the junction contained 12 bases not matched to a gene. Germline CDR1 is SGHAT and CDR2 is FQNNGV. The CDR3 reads CASSVRQGLPNYEQYF. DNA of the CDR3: TGTGCCAGCAGCGTACGACAGGGGCTTCCGAACTACGAGCAGTACTTC.

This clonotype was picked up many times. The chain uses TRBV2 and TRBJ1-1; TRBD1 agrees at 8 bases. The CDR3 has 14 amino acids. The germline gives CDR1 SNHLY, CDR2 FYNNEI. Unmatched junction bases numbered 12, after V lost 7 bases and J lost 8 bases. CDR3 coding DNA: TGTGCCAGCATTTGGCAGGGGGCGACAGCGGAAGCTTTCTTT. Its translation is CASIWQGATAEAFF.

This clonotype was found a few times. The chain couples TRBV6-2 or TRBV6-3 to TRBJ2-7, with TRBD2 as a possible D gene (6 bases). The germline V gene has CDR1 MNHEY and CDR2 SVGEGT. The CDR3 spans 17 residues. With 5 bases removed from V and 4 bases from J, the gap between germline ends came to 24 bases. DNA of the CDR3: TGTGCCAGCAGTAAAGGGACGGATCCGGGGGTGAGGTACGAGCAGTACTTC. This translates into CASSKGTDPGVRYEQYF.

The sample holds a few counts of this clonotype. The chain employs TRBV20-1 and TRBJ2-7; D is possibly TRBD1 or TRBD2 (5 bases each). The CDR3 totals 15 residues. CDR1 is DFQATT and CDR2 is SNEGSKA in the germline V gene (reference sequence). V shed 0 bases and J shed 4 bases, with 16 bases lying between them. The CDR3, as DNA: TGCAGTGCTAGAGATGGTACAGCTGGGGGATACGAGCAGTACTTC. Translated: CSARDGTAGGYEQYF.

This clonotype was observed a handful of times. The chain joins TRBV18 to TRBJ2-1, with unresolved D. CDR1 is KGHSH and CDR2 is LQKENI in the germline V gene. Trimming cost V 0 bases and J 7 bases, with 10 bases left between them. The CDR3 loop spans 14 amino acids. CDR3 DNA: TGTGCCAGCTCACCACCCTTGGGGTTAAATGAGCAGTTCTTC. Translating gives CASSPPLGLNEQFF.

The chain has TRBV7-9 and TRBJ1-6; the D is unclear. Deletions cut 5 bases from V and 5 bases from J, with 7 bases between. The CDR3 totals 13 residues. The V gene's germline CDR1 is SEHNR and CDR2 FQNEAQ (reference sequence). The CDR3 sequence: CASSPSHNSPLHF. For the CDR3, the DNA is TGTGCCAGCAGCCCAAGTCATAATTCACCCCTCCACTTT.

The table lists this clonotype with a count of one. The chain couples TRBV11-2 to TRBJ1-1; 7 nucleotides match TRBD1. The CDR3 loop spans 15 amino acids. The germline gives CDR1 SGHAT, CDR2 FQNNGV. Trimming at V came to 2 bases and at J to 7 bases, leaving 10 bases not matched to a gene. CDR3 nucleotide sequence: TGTGCCAGCAGCTTAATTGTTAGGGGGCCAGGTGAAGCTTTCTTT. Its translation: CASSLIVRGPGEAFF.

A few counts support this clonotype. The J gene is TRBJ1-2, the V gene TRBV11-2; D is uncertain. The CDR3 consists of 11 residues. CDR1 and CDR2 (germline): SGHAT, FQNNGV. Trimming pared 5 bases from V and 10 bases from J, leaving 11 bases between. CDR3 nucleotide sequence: TGTGCCAGCAGCCTCGGAGTAGACTACACCTTC. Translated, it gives CASSLGVDYTF.

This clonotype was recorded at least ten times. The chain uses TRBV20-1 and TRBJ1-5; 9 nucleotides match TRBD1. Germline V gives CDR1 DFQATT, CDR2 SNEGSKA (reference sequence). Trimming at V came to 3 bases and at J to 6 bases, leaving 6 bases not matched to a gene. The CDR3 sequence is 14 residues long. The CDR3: CSARRTGAGQPQHF. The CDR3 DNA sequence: TGCAGTGCTAGGAGGACAGGGGCGGGTCAGCCCCAGCATTTT.

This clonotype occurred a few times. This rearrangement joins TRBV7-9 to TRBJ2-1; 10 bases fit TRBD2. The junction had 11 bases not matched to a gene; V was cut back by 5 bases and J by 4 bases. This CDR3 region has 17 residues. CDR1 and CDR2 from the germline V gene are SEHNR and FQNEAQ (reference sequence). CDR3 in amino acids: CASSPRPTSGRYNEQFF. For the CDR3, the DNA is TGTGCCAGCAGCCCTAGGCCGACTAGCGGGCGATACAATGAGCAGTTCTTC.

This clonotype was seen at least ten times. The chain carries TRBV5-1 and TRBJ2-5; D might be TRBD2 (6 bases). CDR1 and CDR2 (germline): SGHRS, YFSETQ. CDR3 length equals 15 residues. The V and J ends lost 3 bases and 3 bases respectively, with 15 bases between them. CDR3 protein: CASSSLGTAEETQYF. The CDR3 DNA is TGCGCCAGCAGCTCTCTCGGGACTGCAGAAGAGACCCAGTACTTC.

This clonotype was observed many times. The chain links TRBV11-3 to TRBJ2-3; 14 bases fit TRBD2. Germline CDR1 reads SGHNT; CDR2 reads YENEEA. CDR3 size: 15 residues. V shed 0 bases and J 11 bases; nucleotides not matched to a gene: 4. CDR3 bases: TGTGCCAGCAGCTTAGATGGACTAGCGGGGGGAAGGCAGTATTTT. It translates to CASSLDGLAGGRQYF.

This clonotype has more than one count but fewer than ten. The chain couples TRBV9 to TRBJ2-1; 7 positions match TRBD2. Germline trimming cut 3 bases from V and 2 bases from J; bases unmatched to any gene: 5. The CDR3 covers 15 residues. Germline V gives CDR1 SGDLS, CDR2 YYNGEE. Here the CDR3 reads CASSASGTTYNEQFF. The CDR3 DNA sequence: TGTGCCAGCAGCGCCTCCGGGACTACCTACAATGAGCAGTTCTTC.

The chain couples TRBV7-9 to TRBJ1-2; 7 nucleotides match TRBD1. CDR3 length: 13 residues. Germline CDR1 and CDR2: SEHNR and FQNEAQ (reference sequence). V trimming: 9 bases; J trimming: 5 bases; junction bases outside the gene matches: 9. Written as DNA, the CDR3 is TGTGCCAGTGGGGACAGCCAAGGTTATGGCTACACCTTC. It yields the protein CASGDSQGYGYTF.

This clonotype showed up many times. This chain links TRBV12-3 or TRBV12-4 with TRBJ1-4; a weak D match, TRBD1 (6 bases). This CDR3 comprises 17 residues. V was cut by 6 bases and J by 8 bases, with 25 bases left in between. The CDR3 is CASSPSRDIWGKEKLFF. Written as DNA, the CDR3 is TGTGCCAGCAGCCCCAGCCGGGACATTTGGGGGAAGGAAAAACTGTTTTTT.

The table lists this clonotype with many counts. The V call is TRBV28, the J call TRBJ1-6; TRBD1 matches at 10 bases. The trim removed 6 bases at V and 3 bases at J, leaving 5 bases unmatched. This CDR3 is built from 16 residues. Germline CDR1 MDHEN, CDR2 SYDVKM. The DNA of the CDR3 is TGTGCCAGCAGGCGGACAGGGGGATTCTATAATTCACCCCTCCACTTT. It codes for CASRRTGGFYNSPLHF.

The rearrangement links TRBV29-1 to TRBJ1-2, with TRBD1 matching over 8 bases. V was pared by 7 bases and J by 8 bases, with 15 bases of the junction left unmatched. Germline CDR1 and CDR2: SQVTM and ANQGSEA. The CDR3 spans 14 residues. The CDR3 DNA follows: TGCAGCGCATCTCCGGGACAGGCCGTCTTGGGCTACACCTTC. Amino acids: CSASPGQAVLGYTF.

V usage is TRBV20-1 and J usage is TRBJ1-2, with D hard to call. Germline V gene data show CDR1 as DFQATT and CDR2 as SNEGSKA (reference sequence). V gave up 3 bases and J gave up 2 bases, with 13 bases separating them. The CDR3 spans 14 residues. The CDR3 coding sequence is TGCAGTGCTAGGCCAGAGCGATTCAACTATGGCTACACCTTC. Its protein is CSARPERFNYGYTF.